Below, 10 T cell receptor beta chains from the same sample are listed, as sequenced in a study of tumor and adjacent non-tumor tissue in lung cancer (dated by TCRdb to 2016 to 2019). RNA was isolated from bulk unsorted tissue, and RNA quality was assessed with a NanoDrop ND-1000 and an Agilent 2100. Normal lung samples were distant non-tumor tissue taken more than 3 cm from the tumor edge. Receptors were amplified or captured by multiplex PCR. These reads were obtained on an Illumina HiSeq 2500. TCRbeta libraries were constructed through three rounds of nested PCR with primers (Table S4) according to protocols modified from ARM-PCR. The raw public data were reprocessed by TCRdb itself: fastp quality trimming at Q25, MiXCR clonotype calling, in-frame beta chains only. Identical CDR3 protein sequences are pooled into one entry, listed with their most common genes and DNA. The sample table holds about 100,000 distinct CDR3 sequences, of which more than 55% were seen once. The ten most abundant clones make up less than 20% of the sample.

Input material: distant non-tumor lung tissue. The source is a man under 40 with non-small cell lung cancer.

A word on this clonotype: Compared with germline, one end of the junction differs, possibly owing to a read error. The chain uses TRBV14 and TRBJ2-2, with D possibly being TRBD1 or TRBD2 (5 bases each). Germline CDR1 is SGHDN and CDR2 is FVKESK. This CDR3 contains 14 residues. In DNA form, the CDR3 reads TGTGCCATCAGCCAAGGGGACGGCACCGGGGAGCTGTTTTTT. This sequence encodes CAISQGDGTGELFF.

The gene calls are TRBV6-6 and TRBJ1-1; weak D call: TRBD1 (5 bases). This CDR3 is built from 15 residues. CDR1 is MNHNY and CDR2 is SVGAGI in the germline V gene (reference sequence). Trimming took off 3 bases at V and 11 bases at J, with 22 bases between the two ends. This chain's CDR3 is CASSYGGAGNTDAFF. The DNA of the CDR3 is TGTGCCAGCAGTTATGGCGGGGCGGGGAACACCGACGCTTTCTTT.

This rearrangement joins TRBV12-3 or TRBV12-4 to TRBJ2-1; D might be TRBD2 (5 bases). The CDR3 runs 13 residues. Trimming cost V 11 bases and J 13 bases, with 24 bases left between them. CDR3 nucleotides: TGTGCCTGCACGCATATAACTGGGAGTGAACAGTTCTTC. Encoded protein: CACTHITGSEQFF.

This chain connects TRBV11-1 to TRBJ2-7, with unresolved D. Germline values: CDR1 SGHAT, CDR2 FQDESV (reference sequence). Trimming took off 5 bases at V and 4 bases at J, with 12 bases between the two ends. This CDR3 comprises 13 residues. The DNA of the CDR3 is TGTGCCAGCAGCGTGTCGAGATTATACGAGCAGTACTTC. Translating it yields CASSVSRLYEQYF.

Concerning this clonotype itself: The junction does not match germline at one end; this may be a read error. V and J are TRBV6-2 or TRBV6-3 and TRBJ1-1; 8 bases line up with TRBD1. Germline lookup yields CDR1 MNHEY and CDR2 SVGEGT. The CDR3 extends over 11 amino acids. The CDR3 sequence: CVSSGGLETFF. The CDR3, as DNA: TGTGTCAGTTCAGGGGGCCTTGAAACTTTCTTT.

Turning to this clonotype: A read error may explain this, as a much larger clone is one base away. This sequence joins TRBV20-1 and TRBJ1-6, with D possibly matching TRBD1 (5 bases). The CDR3 consists of 17 residues. Deletions cut 3 bases from V and 0 bases from J, with 15 bases between. CDR1 is DFQATT, CDR2 SNEGSKA, per germline (reference sequence). The CDR3 DNA follows: TGCAGTGCTAGGTCCCCGGACAAGAGCTCCTATAATTCACCCCTCCACTTT. Translating gives CSARSPDKSSYNSPLHF.

This clonotype came up once. At one of its ends the junction is not consistent with the germline gene, which may arise from a read error. The chain recombines TRBV7-2 with TRBJ2-7, with 7 bases identical to TRBD1. The germline V gene has CDR1 SGHTA and CDR2 FQGNSA. There are 14 residues in the CDR3. The CDR3 is CASTSRGNSYVQYF. DNA for the CDR3: TGTGCCAGCACTAGCAGGGGGAACTCCTACGTGCAGTACTTC.

The chain employs TRBV4-1 and TRBJ1-5; D is possibly TRBD1 (5 bases). V lost 0 bases to trimming and J lost 8 bases, with 14 bases between them. Per the germline V gene, CDR1 is MGHRA and CDR2 is YSYEKL. This CDR3 has 15 amino acids. The CDR3 reads CASSQDQGSNEPQHF. The CDR3 bases are TGCGCCAGCAGCCAAGACCAGGGCAGTAATGAGCCCCAGCATTTT.

Note on this clonotype: Given a much more abundant clone one base away, this may be a read error. The chain recombines TRBV5-6 with TRBJ2-2, with D possibly called TRBD1 or TRBD2 (5 bases each). V was shortened by 4 bases and J by 4 bases, with 17 bases between the two germline ends. CDR3 length equals 16 residues. Germline loops: CDR1 SGHDT, CDR2 YYEEEE. CDR3 residues: CASSRCRTGGTGELFF. The CDR3 nucleotides read TGTGCCAGCAGCCGCTGTAGGACTGGGGGCACCGGGGAGCTGTTTTTT.

Turning to this clonotype: A junction boundary mismatches the germline segment, possibly from a read error. The chain is built from TRBV4-1 and TRBJ2-3; TRBD2 agrees at 9 bases. Germline values: CDR1 MGHRA, CDR2 YSYEKL. The CDR3 is made up of 15 amino acids. CDR3: CASIQPLAGSNTRYF. CDR3 sequence (DNA): TGTGCCAGCATCCAACCCCTAGCGGGGTCAAATACGCGGTATTTT.